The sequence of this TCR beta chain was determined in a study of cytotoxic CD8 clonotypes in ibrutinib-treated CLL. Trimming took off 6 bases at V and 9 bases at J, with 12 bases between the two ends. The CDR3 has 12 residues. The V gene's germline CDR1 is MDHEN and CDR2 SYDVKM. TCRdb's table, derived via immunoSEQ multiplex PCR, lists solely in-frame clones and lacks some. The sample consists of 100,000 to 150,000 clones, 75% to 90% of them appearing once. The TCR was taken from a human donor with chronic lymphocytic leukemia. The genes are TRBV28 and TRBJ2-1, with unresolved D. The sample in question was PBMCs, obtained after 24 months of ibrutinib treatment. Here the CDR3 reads CASSPLEREQFF. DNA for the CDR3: TGTGCCAGCAGCCCCTTGGAGCGTGAGCAGTTCTTC.